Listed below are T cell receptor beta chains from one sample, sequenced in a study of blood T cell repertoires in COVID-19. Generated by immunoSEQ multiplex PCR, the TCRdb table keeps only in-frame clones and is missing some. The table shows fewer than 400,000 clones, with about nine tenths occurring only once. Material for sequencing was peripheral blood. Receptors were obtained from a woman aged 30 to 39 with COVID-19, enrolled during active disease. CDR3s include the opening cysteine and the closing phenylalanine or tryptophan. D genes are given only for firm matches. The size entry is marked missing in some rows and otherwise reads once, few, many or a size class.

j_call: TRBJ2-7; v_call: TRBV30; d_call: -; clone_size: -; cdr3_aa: CAWGASRGNEQYF; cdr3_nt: TGTGCCTGGGGGGCCTCTCGAGGGAACGAGCAGTACTTC
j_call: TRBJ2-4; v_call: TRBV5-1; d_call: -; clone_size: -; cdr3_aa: CASSLGARLGHDIQYF; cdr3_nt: TGCGCCAGCAGCTTGGGAGCGAGGTTGGGGCACGACATTCAGTACTTC
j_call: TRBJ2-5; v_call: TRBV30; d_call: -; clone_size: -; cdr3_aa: CAWSVYYGSGKETQYF; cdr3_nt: TGTGCCTGGAGTGTTTACTATGGGTCGGGGAAAGAGACCCAGTACTTC
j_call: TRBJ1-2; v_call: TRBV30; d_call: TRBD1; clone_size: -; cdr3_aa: CAWSPDWGQNYGYTF; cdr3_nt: TGTGCCTGGAGCCCAGATTGGGGACAGAACTATGGCTACACCTTC
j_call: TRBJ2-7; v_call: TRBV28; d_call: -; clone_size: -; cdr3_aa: CASSELRNSYEQYF; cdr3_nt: TGTGCCAGCAGTGAACTACGCAACTCCTACGAGCAGTACTTC
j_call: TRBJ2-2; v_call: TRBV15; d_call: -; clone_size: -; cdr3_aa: CATSRARNTGELFF; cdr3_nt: TGTGCCACCAGCAGAGCTAGGAACACCGGGGAGCTGTTTTTT
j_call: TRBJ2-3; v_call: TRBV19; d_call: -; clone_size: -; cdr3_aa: CASSMERFTDTQYF; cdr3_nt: TGTGCCAGTAGTATGGAGCGGTTCACAGATACGCAGTATTTT
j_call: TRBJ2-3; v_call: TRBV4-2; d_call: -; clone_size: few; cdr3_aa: CASSQERAWTDTQYF; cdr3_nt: TGTGCCAGCAGCCAAGAAAGAGCATGGACAGATACGCAGTATTTT
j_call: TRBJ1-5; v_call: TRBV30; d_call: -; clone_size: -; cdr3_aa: CAWSPQGTQPQHF; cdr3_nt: TGTGCCTGGAGTCCGCAGGGGACTCAGCCCCAGCATTTT
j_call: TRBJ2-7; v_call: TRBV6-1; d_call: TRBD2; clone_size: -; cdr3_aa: CASSEEGLAGPNSYEQYF; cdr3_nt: TGTGCCAGCAGTGAAGAGGGGCTAGCGGGCCCCAACTCCTACGAGCAGTACTTC
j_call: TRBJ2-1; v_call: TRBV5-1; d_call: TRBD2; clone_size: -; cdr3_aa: CASREAYNEQFF; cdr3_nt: TGCGCCAGCCGGGAGGCCTACAATGAGCAGTTCTTC
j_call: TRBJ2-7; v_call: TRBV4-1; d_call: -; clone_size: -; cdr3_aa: CASSQVSGTYEQYF; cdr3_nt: TGCGCCAGCAGCCAAGTGTCAGGGACTTACGAGCAGTACTTC
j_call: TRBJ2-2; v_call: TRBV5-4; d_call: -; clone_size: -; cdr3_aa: CASSLTSLNTGELFF; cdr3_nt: TGTGCCAGCAGCTTGACTAGCCTGAACACCGGGGAGCTGTTTTTT
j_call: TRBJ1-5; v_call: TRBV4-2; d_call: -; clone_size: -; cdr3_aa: CASSPSNAAGRSQPQHF; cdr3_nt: TGTGCCAGCAGTCCAAGCAACGCGGCTGGAAGGAGTCAGCCCCAGCATTTT
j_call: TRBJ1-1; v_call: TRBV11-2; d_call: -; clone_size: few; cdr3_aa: CASSRGEETEAFF; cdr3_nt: TGTGCCAGCAGTCGAGGGGAGGAGACTGAAGCTTTCTTT
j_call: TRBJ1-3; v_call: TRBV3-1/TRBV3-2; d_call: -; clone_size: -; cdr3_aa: CASAQSDSGNTIYF; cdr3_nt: TGTGCCAGCGCGCAATCGGACAGCGGAAACACCATATATTTT
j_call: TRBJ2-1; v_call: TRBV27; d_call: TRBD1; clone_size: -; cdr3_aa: CASSINRGPSYNEQFF; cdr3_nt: TGTGCCAGCAGTATCAACAGGGGGCCCTCCTACAATGAGCAGTTCTTC
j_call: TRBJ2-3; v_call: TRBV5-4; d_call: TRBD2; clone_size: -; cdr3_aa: CASTQRTSGPHTDTQYF; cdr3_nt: TGTGCCAGCACCCAACGGACTAGCGGGCCCCACACAGATACGCAGTATTTT
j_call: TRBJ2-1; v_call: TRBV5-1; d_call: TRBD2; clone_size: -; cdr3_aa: CASSSSGSQSAGNEQFF; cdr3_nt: TGCGCCAGCAGCTCTAGCGGGAGTCAGAGTGCTGGGAATGAGCAGTTCTTC
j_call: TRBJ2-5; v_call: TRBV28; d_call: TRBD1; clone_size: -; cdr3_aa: CASSPDRVEGETQYF; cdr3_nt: TGTGCCAGCAGCCCGGACAGGGTAGAGGGAGAGACCCAGTACTTC
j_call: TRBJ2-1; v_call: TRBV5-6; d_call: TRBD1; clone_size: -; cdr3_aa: CASSLVFKTGNDEQFF; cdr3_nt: TGTGCCAGCAGCTTGGTTTTTAAGACAGGGAATGATGAGCAGTTCTTC
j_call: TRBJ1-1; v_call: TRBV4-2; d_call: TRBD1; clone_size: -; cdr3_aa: CASSPRDRGTEAFF; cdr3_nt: TGTGCCAGCAGCCCCCGGGACAGGGGCACTGAAGCTTTCTTT
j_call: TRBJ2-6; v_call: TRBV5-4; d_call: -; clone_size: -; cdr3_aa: CASSFLTGANVLTF; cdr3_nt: TGTGCCAGCAGCTTCCTGACAGGGGCCAACGTCCTGACTTTC
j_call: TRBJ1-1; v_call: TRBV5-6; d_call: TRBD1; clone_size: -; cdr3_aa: CASSTGQGRDVLYTEAFF; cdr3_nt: TGTGCCAGCAGCACCGGACAGGGACGGGATGTGCTTTACACTGAAGCTTTCTTT
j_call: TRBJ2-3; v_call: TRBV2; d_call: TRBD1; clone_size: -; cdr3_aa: CASSKPGQPPRDTQYF; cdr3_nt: TGTGCCAGCAGCAAACCGGGACAGCCTCCTCGGGATACGCAGTATTTT
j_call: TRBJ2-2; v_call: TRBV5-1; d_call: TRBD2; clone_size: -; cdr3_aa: CASSLEWAGVSGELFF; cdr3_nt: TGCGCCAGCAGCTTGGAATGGGCGGGAGTTTCCGGGGAGCTGTTTTTT
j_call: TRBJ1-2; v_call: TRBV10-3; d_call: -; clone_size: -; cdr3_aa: CATHYSGYEDYGYTF; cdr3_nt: TGTGCCACCCACTATTCAGGGTATGAGGACTATGGCTACACCTTC
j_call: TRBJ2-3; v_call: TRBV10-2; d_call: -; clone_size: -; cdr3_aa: CASSLDYISTDTQYF; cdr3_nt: TGCGCCAGCAGTCTGGACTACATTTCCACAGATACGCAGTATTTT
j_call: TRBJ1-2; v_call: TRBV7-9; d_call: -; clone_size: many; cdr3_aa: CASSLENWLAPGYGYTF; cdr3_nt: TGTGCCAGCAGCTTAGAGAATTGGCTGGCACCGGGGTATGGCTACACCTTC
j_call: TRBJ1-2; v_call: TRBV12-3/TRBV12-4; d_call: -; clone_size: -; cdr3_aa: CASSRGANYGYTF; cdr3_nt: TGTGCCAGCAGCCGGGGGGCGAACTATGGCTACACCTTC
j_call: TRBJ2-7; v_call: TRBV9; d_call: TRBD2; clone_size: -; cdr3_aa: CASSVGSGTPEQYF; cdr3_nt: TGTGCCAGCAGCGTGGGTAGCGGGACCCCCGAGCAGTACTTC
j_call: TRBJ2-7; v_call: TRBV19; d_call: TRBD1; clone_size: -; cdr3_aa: CASSQARDRGYEQYF; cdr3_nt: TGTGCCAGTAGCCAAGCTCGAGACAGGGGTTACGAGCAGTACTTC
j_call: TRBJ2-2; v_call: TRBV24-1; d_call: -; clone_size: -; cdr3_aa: CATSDFGKTNTGELFF; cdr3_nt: TGTGCCACCAGTGATTTCGGCAAGACTAACACCGGGGAGCTGTTTTTT
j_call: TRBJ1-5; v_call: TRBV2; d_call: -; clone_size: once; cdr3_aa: CASSASYSQPQHF; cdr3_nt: TGTGCCAGCAGTGCCTCTTACTCGCAGCCCCAGCATTTT
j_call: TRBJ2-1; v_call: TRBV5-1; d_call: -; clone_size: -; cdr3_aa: CASSLDEGRDEQFF; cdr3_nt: TGCGCCAGCAGCTTGGACGAGGGCCGTGATGAGCAGTTCTTC
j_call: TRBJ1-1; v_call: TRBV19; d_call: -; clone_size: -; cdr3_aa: CASSIGPGADTEAFF; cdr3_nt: TGTGCCAGTAGTATAGGGCCAGGGGCCGACACTGAAGCTTTCTTT
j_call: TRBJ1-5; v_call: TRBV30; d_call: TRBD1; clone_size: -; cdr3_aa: CAWSVDRGKVVEPQHF; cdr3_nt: TGTGCCTGGAGTGTAGACAGGGGTAAAGTAGTCGAGCCCCAGCATTTT